This passage covers 20 T cell receptor beta chains from one sample sequenced in a study of OX40 agonist ivuxolimab in advanced cancers. Some clones are missing from TCRdb's copy, which holds only in-frame ones; the method was immunoSEQ multiplex PCR. This table holds about 22,000 clones, more than 65% found once. The sample consisted of CD4+ or CD8+ T cells sorted from blood, taken in a trial of the OX40 agonist ivuxolimab. Every receptor here comes from an adult with an advanced solid tumor such as melanoma, head and neck, liver or kidney cancer.

This rearrangement joins TRBV6-1 to TRBJ2-5; 10 bases line up with TRBD2. The CDR3 consists of 15 residues. The V segment lost 0 bases and the J segment 7 bases; nucleotides outside the gene matches: 5. Germline V gene data show CDR1 as MNHNS and CDR2 as SASEGT. The CDR3 here is CASSEAWASGGTQYF. The CDR3 DNA is TGTGCCAGCAGTGAAGCGTGGGCTAGCGGGGGGACCCAGTACTTC.

The rearrangement uses TRBV27 and TRBJ1-1; D is ambiguous. V lost 11 bases to trimming and J lost 1 base, with 38 bases between them. The V gene's germline CDR1 is MNHEY and CDR2 SMNVEV (reference sequence). This CDR3 contains 21 residues. The CDR3 sequence is CAPPPKVVFSGSLVGNTEAFF. The CDR3, as DNA: TGTGCCCCACCCCCGAAGGTGGTATTCAGTGGATCCTTGGTTGGGAACACTGAAGCTTTCTTT.

The J gene is TRBJ2-5, the V gene TRBV9; 7 bases fit TRBD1. CDR1 is SGDLS and CDR2 is YYNGEE in the germline V gene. With V trimmed by 2 bases and J by 3 bases, 1 base remained unmatched. The CDR3 is made up of 13 amino acids. The CDR3, as DNA: TGTGCCAGCAGCGTCGGGACAGAAGAGACCCAGTACTTC. Its translation is CASSVGTEETQYF.

The chain couples TRBV6-5 to TRBJ1-2, with unresolved D. This CDR3 has 12 amino acids. V was pared by 8 bases and J by 1 base, with 8 bases between. Per germline, CDR1 MNHEY and CDR2 SVGAGI. The CDR3 is CASETLNYGYTF. The CDR3 DNA follows: TGTGCCAGCGAGACTCTTAACTATGGCTACACCTTC.

The rearrangement uses TRBV4-1 and TRBJ2-5; D is perhaps TRBD2 (5 bases). The length of the CDR3 is 15 residues. Germline V gene lookup returns CDR1 MGHRA and CDR2 YSYEKL. V dropped 1 base and J dropped 4 bases, with 13 bases sitting between them. In DNA, the CDR3 is TGCGCCAGCAGCCAAGTCGAGGGCCTGCGAGAGACCCAGTACTTC. As protein: CASSQVEGLRETQYF.

A few counts support this clone. The V call is TRBV6-5, the J call TRBJ2-4; the match to TRBD2 covers 7 bases. Germline CDR1 reads MNHEY; CDR2 reads SVGAGI. Trimming at V came to 0 bases and at J to 14 bases, leaving 4 bases not matched to a gene. There are 12 residues in the CDR3. The CDR3 region is CASSYSGGIKYF. CDR3 nucleotides: TGTGCCAGCAGTTACTCGGGGGGGATTAAGTACTTC.

The V call is TRBV7-9, the J call TRBJ2-1, with D unresolved. With 5 bases removed from V and 0 bases from J, the gap between germline ends came to 11 bases. The CDR3 covers 15 residues. Germline CDR1 is SEHNR and CDR2 is FQNEAQ (reference sequence). This CDR3 is CASSPTLSSYNEQFF. In nucleotides, the CDR3 is TGTGCCAGCAGCCCGACTTTGAGCTCCTACAATGAGCAGTTCTTC. Full variable domain (remainder filled in from reference TRBV7-9 and TRBJ2-1): DTGVSQNPRHKITKRGQNVTFRCDPISEHNRLYWYRQTLGQGPEFLTYFQNEAQLEKSRLLSDRFSAERPKGSFSTLEIQRTEQGDSAMYLCASSPTLSSYNEQFFGPGTRLTVL.

The rearrangement joins TRBV5-4 to TRBJ1-1, with D unresolved. In germline, CDR1 is SGHNT, CDR2 YYREEE (reference sequence). V dropped 0 bases and J dropped 3 bases, with 12 bases sitting between them. This CDR3 spans 15 amino acids. The CDR3 DNA sequence: TGTGCCAGCAGCTTGGGGGTGGCAACGGACACTGAAGCTTTCTTT. It translates to CASSLGVATDTEAFF.

This chain joins TRBV4-2 and TRBJ2-5; 10 nucleotides line up with TRBD1. The CDR3 covers 20 residues. V lost 3 bases and J lost 2; bases outside the gene matches: 18. The germline CDR1 and CDR2 sequences are LGHNA and YNFKEQ. DNA of the CDR3: TGTGCCAGCAGCCATGCGCCGGGACAGGGGCCGTCGGGCTTACAAGAGACCCAGTACTTC. This translates into CASSHAPGQGPSGLQETQYF.

V usage is TRBV11-1 and J usage is TRBJ2-3; TRBD2 is a possible D gene (6 bases). Between the trimmed V and J ends, which lost 9 bases and 6 bases, there was a span of 19 bases. Germline CDR1 SGHAT, CDR2 FQDESV (reference sequence). The CDR3 runs to 14 residues. CDR3 coding DNA: TGTGCCAGTGGGGCTGGTGGCGGGGACGATACGCAGTATTTT. This gives the protein CASGAGGGDDTQYF.

The V and J genes are TRBV30 and TRBJ1-1, with TRBD1 matching 7 bases. J lost 2 bases, V lost 1 base, and 7 bases had no gene match. This CDR3 is 15 amino acids long. Germline V lookup: CDR1 GTSNPN, CDR2 SVGIG (reference sequence). CDR3 sequence reads: CAWSAHRGPNTEAFF. Written as DNA, the CDR3 is TGTGCCTGGAGTGCCCACAGGGGTCCTAACACTGAAGCTTTCTTT.

This sequence joins TRBV5-6 and TRBJ2-7, with D possibly TRBD1 on 5 matching bases. Germline values: CDR1 SGHDT, CDR2 YYEEEE. V shed 0 bases and J shed 6 bases, with 10 bases lying between them. This CDR3 region has 13 residues. The CDR3, as DNA: TGTGCCAGCAGCTTGGAGGCAGGGCTCGAGCAGTACTTC. It is translated as CASSLEAGLEQYF.

This chain uses TRBV7-2 with TRBJ2-1; 9 bases line up with TRBD1. Germline values: CDR1 SGHTA, CDR2 FQGNSA. The length of the CDR3 is 16 residues. Losses at the gene ends were 4 bases for V and 3 bases for J; bases not matched to a gene: 7. The DNA of the CDR3 is TGTGCCAGCAGCTCCATGGACAGGGGACGCTACAATGAGCAGTTCTTC. Amino acid sequence: CASSSMDRGRYNEQFF.

The chain combines TRBV4-1 with TRBJ1-3; D is unresolved. The CDR3 is made up of 15 amino acids. CDR1 MGHRA and CDR2 YSYEKL come from the germline V gene. Trimming pared 1 base from V and 2 bases from J, leaving 9 bases between. The CDR3 loop is CASSQGDNAGNTIYF. CDR3 bases: TGCGCCAGCAGCCAAGGAGACAACGCTGGAAACACCATATATTTT.

The chain employs TRBV7-6 and TRBJ2-3; TRBD1 or TRBD2 may be the D gene (6 bases each). CDR1 is SGHVS, CDR2 FNYEAQ, per germline. The CDR3 spans 15 residues. Trimming took off 1 base at V and 1 base at J, with 9 bases between the two ends. CDR3 bases: TGTGCCAGCAGCTTAGTGGGGGGCGGCACAGATACGCAGTATTTT. This translates into CASSLVGGGTDTQYF.

The gene calls are TRBV6-5 and TRBJ1-2; D gene uncertain. The germline V and J ends were trimmed by 0 bases and 6 bases, with 8 bases remaining between them. This CDR3 contains 13 residues. Germline CDR1 and CDR2: MNHEY and SVGAGI. In DNA form, the CDR3 reads TGTGCCAGCAGTTACTCTGTGGGAAATGGCTACACCTTC. It specifies CASSYSVGNGYTF.

The rearrangement links TRBV11-2 to TRBJ2-2, with 7 bases aligning to TRBD1. From germline, CDR1 is SGHAT and CDR2 FQNNGV. The length of the CDR3 is 16 residues. The trim removed 4 bases at V and 6 bases at J, leaving 11 bases unmatched. CDR3 loop: CASSSRQGLSAGELFF. The CDR3 DNA reads TGTGCCAGCAGCTCAAGACAGGGCCTTAGCGCCGGGGAGCTGTTTTTT. Drawing the rest from reference TRBV11-2 and TRBJ2-2, the complete variable domain is EAGVAQSPRYKIIEKRQSVAFWCNPISGHATLYWYQQILGQGPKLLIQFQNNGVVDDSQLPKDRFSAERLKGVDSTLKIQPAKLEDSAVYLCASSSRQGLSAGELFFGEGSRLTVL.

This chain connects TRBV5-1 to TRBJ2-4; perhaps TRBD1 as D (5 bases). The CDR3 consists of 14 residues. V was trimmed by 2 bases and J by 1 base, leaving 7 bases between them. In germline, CDR1 is SGHRS, CDR2 YFSETQ. CDR3 in amino acids: CASSLAGAKNIQYF. DNA for the CDR3: TGCGCCAGCAGCTTAGCAGGGGCCAAAAACATTCAGTACTTC.

V and J are TRBV5-1 and TRBJ2-2; D is uncertain. CDR1 is SGHRS and CDR2 is YFSETQ in the germline V gene. The CDR3 has 12 amino acids. V lost 0 bases, J lost 6 bases, and 3 bases lay in between. CDR3 nucleotide sequence: TGCGCCAGCAGCTTGGAATCCGGGGAGCTGTTTTTT. This translates into CASSLESGELFF.

The chain combines TRBV13 with TRBJ2-1; D perhaps matches TRBD2 (8 bases). CDR1 is PRHDT and CDR2 is FYEKMQ in the germline V gene (reference sequence). Trimming removed 5 bases from V and 8 bases from J, with 22 bases in between. The CDR3 extends over 16 amino acids. CDR3 sequence: CASSPGPGLGGYEQFF. DNA for the CDR3: TGTGCCAGCAGCCCAGGGCCGGGACTAGGGGGCTATGAGCAGTTCTTC.